The 15 T cell receptor beta chains below were found in one sample sequenced in a study of radiation and T cells in renal cell carcinoma. The time point was: blood 2 weeks post-SBRT. Sample treatment: 15 Gy SBRT to primary tumor, nephrectomy 4 weeks later. Profiled with immunoSEQ multiplex PCR; TCRdb holds only in-frame clones, not every one. The sample carries just under 80,000 clones, 65% to 90% recorded once. The sample in question was blood, obtained from a patient whose treatment included radiotherapy and nephrectomy. These receptors all come from a woman in her 50s with renal cell carcinoma.

This chain joins TRBV6-6 and TRBJ2-2; a weak D match, TRBD2 (6 bases). This CDR3 spans 14 amino acids. V was shortened by 7 bases and J by 8 bases, with 17 bases between the two germline ends. Germline values: CDR1 MNHNY, CDR2 SVGAGI (reference sequence). Here the CDR3 reads CASTPGGRRGELFF. In DNA, the CDR3 is TGTGCCAGCACGCCCGGGGGAAGGAGAGGGGAGCTGTTTTTT.

The CDR3 loop reads CASSSGTSGIDEQYF. The CDR3 DNA sequence: TGTGCCAGCAGTTCCGGGACTAGCGGGATTGACGAGCAGTACTTC. The rearrangement links TRBV6-6 to TRBJ2-7, with 13 positions matching TRBD2. V shed 4 bases, J shed 5 bases, and the junction held 5 bases outside the gene matches. The CDR3 is 15 residues long. The germline V gene has CDR1 MNHNY and CDR2 SVGAGI (reference sequence).

The chain combines TRBV18 with TRBJ1-1, with 9 bases fitting TRBD1. CDR1 and CDR2 (germline): KGHSH, LQKENI. The CDR3 is 16 residues long. With V trimmed by 5 bases and J by 0 bases, 7 bases remained unmatched. CDR3 nucleotides: TGTGCCAGCTCAATAGGGACAGGGCTTATGAACACTGAAGCTTTCTTT. Translation: CASSIGTGLMNTEAFF.

The V and J genes are TRBV7-3 and TRBJ1-2; D gene unclear. Looked up from germline, CDR1 is SGHTA and CDR2 is FQGTGA. V gave up 5 bases and J gave up 2 bases, with 12 bases separating them. The CDR3 contains 14 residues. CDR3 sequence (DNA): TGTGCCAGCAGCCCCGGGAGCAGGAACTATGGCTACACCTTC. As protein: CASSPGSRNYGYTF.

The rearrangement links TRBV11-2 to TRBJ1-2; D remains unclear. V lost 6 bases to trimming and J lost 7 bases, with 15 bases between them. CDR3 size: 13 residues. Germline V gives CDR1 SGHAT, CDR2 FQNNGV. CDR3 sequence: CASSRFHLGGYTF. Here the CDR3 DNA reads TGTGCCAGCAGTCGATTCCATTTAGGTGGCTACACCTTC.

This clone has only one observation. The CDR3 here is CAISDLSEQYF. The CDR3 DNA sequence: TGTGCCATCAGTGATCTGAGCGAGCAGTACTTC. V gene TRBV10-3 combines with J gene TRBJ2-7; D is unclear. The CDR3 has 11 amino acids. V was pared by 3 bases and J by 6 bases, with 6 bases between. CDR1 and CDR2 (germline): ENHRY, SYGVKD.

The chain employs TRBV5-4 and TRBJ2-1; a possible D gene is TRBD2 (6 bases). Germline V lookup: CDR1 SGHNT, CDR2 YYREEE (reference sequence). Trimming stripped 2 bases from V and 2 bases from J, with 11 bases between. The CDR3 spans 15 residues. CDR3 DNA sequence: TGTGCCAGCAGCTTCATGGCTAGCGCCTACAATGAGCAGTTCTTC. It is translated as CASSFMASAYNEQFF.

The chain combines TRBV5-6 with TRBJ1-2; 7 bases align to TRBD1. The CDR3 runs 15 residues. J gave up 4 bases and V 3 bases, and 9 bases lay outside the gene matches. Germline lookup yields CDR1 SGHDT and CDR2 YYEEEE. CDR3 sequence (DNA): TGTGCCAGCAGCTCACAGGGGTACGTTGGCTATGGCTACACCTTC. This translates into CASSSQGYVGYGYTF.

The chain has TRBV29-1 and TRBJ2-3, with 12 bases fitting TRBD1. The germline gives CDR1 SQVTM, CDR2 ANQGSEA. The CDR3 runs 15 residues. V gave up 6 bases and J gave up 6 bases; unmatched junction bases: 10. The CDR3 protein is CSVTPGTGGMDTQYF. Here the CDR3 DNA reads TGCAGCGTAACCCCCGGGACAGGGGGCATGGATACGCAGTATTTT.

In regard to this clone: Because the CDR3's place on the DNA is in doubt, the DNA is left out and the CDR3 is given as listed by TCRdb. This chain joins TRBV7-8 and TRBJ1-3. Germline V gene data show CDR1 as SGHVS and CDR2 as FQNEAQ. 16 amino acids form the CDR3, both terminal residues included. CDR3 residues: CASSLRGRRAGNTIYF.

This chain's CDR3 is CASSMGGKFYEQYF. In nucleotides, the CDR3 is TGTGCCAGTAGTATGGGCGGGAAGTTCTACGAGCAGTACTTC. The gene calls are TRBV19 and TRBJ2-7, with D perhaps matching TRBD2 (6 bases). V was shortened by 3 bases and J by 3 bases, with 12 bases between the two germline ends. The germline gives CDR1 LNHDA, CDR2 SQIVND (reference sequence). The CDR3 covers 14 residues. The complete variable domain, with remaining parts taken from reference TRBV19 and TRBJ2-7, reads DGGITQSPKYLFRKEGQNVTLSCEQNLNHDAMYWYRQDPGQGLRLIYYSQIVNDFQKGDIAEGYSVSREKKESFPLTVTSAQKNPTAFYLCASSMGGKFYEQYFGPGTRLTVT.

The chain recombines TRBV5-4 with TRBJ2-3; 7 nucleotides agree with TRBD2. The trim removed 2 bases at V and 3 bases at J, leaving 3 bases unmatched. This CDR3 is 14 amino acids long. Germline V CDR1 and CDR2: SGHNT, YYREEE (reference sequence). CDR3 sequence reads: CASSLRGGTDTQYF. CDR3 nucleotide sequence: TGTGCCAGCAGCTTAAGGGGAGGGACAGATACGCAGTATTTT.

This chain uses TRBV2 with TRBJ1-1; D gene uncertain. The ends were cut back, 2 bases at V and 8 bases at J, with 9 bases in the middle. The length of the CDR3 is 12 residues. CDR1 is SNHLY, CDR2 FYNNEI, per germline. CDR3 nucleotide sequence: TGTGCCAGCAGTGAATTGCCGAAAGAAGCTTTCTTT. Protein product: CASSELPKEAFF.

The rearrangement joins TRBV7-3 to TRBJ2-5; D is uncertain. Looked up from germline, CDR1 is SGHTA and CDR2 is FQGTGA. Trimming took 2 bases from V and 4 from J, leaving 8 bases between them. CDR3 length equals 13 residues. The chain's CDR3 is CASSLGKGETQYF. CDR3 bases: TGTGCCAGCAGCTTAGGGAAAGGAGAGACCCAGTACTTC.

This clone showed up just a few times. This chain uses TRBV5-8 with TRBJ1-5, with D tentatively TRBD1 (6 bases). The germline V gene encodes CDR1 SGHTS and CDR2 YDEGEE. Trimming took off 3 bases at V and 6 bases at J, with 10 bases between the two ends. This CDR3 spans 13 amino acids. The CDR3 DNA reads as TGTGCCAGCAGCTGGGAGGGGGGTCAGCCCCAGCATTTT. Translation: CASSWEGGQPQHF.